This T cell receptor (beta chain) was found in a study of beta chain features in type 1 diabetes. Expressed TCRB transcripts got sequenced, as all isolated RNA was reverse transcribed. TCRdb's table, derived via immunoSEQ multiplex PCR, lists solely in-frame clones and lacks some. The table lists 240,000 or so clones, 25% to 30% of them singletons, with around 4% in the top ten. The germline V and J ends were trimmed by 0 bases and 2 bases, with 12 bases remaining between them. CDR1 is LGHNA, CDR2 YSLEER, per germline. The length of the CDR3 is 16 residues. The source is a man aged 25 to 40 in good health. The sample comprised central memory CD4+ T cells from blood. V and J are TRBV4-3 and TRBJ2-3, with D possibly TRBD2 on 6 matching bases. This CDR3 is CASSQETGVATDTQYF. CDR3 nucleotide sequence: TGCGCCAGCAGCCAAGAGACGGGAGTCGCCACAGATACGCAGTATTTT.